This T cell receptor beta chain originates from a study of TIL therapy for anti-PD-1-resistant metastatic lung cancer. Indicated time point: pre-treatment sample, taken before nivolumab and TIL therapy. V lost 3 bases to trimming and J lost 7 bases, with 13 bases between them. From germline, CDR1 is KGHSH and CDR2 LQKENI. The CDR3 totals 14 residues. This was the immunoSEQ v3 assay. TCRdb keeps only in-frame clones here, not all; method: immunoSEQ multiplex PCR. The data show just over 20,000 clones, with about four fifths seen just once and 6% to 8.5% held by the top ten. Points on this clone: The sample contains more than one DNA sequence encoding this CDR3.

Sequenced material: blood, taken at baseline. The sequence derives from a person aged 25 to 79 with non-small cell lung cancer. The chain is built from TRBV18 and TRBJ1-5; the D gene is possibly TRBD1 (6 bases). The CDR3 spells CASSPDSGVQPQHF. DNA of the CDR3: TGTGCCAGCTCACCGGACAGTGGAGTACAGCCCCAGCATTTT.